These 15 T cell receptor beta chains came from one sample sequenced in a study of blood T cell repertoires in COVID-19. Sequencing was performed with immunoSEQ multiplex PCR; in TCRdb, only in-frame clones are kept and a portion is missing. The sample includes approximately 150,000 clones, about nine tenths of them seen just once. The sample taken for sequencing was peripheral blood. All receptors derive from a woman in her sixties or seventies with active or convalescent COVID-19.

The V call is TRBV14, the J call TRBJ1-2; 10 nucleotides agree with TRBD1. This CDR3 contains 16 residues. V dropped 3 bases and J dropped 5; count of bases not matched to a gene: 9. CDR1 is SGHDN and CDR2 is FVKESK in the germline V gene. The CDR3 nucleotides are TGTGCCAGCAGCCAGGGGACAGGGGCGCGGATATATGGCTACACCTTC. Translated, it gives CASSQGTGARIYGYTF.

V usage is TRBV19 and J usage is TRBJ1-4; perhaps TRBD1 as D (5 bases). The CDR3 loop spans 13 amino acids. The V gene's germline CDR1 is LNHDA and CDR2 SQIVND (reference sequence). Trimming took off 8 bases at V and 4 bases at J, with 11 bases between the two ends. CDR3 in amino acids: CASQGQDNEKLFF. The CDR3 DNA is TGTGCCAGTCAGGGCCAGGATAATGAAAAACTGTTTTTT. Together with reference TRBV19 and TRBJ1-4, the CDR3 gives the full variable domain: DGGITQSPKYLFRKEGQNVTLSCEQNLNHDAMYWYRQDPGQGLRLIYYSQIVNDFQKGDIAEGYSVSREKKESFPLTVTSAQKNPTAFYLCASQGQDNEKLFFGSGTQLSVL.

The chain couples TRBV10-3 to TRBJ2-1; TRBD2 agrees at 11 bases. Per the germline V gene, CDR1 is ENHRY and CDR2 is SYGVKD. Trimming at V came to 3 bases and at J to 10 bases, leaving 17 bases not matched to a gene. CDR3 length: 18 amino acids. The CDR3 DNA sequence: TGTGCCATCAGTGAACGGTTTCTTGTAGCGGGGGGGGATTCCGAGCAGTTCTTC. As protein: CAISERFLVAGGDSEQFF.

V gene TRBV7-8 combines with J gene TRBJ1-5; D might be TRBD1 (5 bases). CDR3 size: 15 residues. V gave up 1 base and J gave up 4 bases, with 11 bases separating them. Germline V gives CDR1 SGHVS, CDR2 FQNEAQ. CDR3 protein: CASSLEPGKNQPQHF. The CDR3 nucleotides are TGTGCCAGCAGCTTAGAACCAGGGAAGAATCAGCCCCAGCATTTT.

This clone was counted ten times or more. The V call is TRBV9, the J call TRBJ2-5, with D possibly being TRBD2 (6 bases). Deletions cut 2 bases from V and 1 base from J, with 18 bases between. This CDR3 comprises 17 residues. Looked up from germline, CDR1 is SGDLS and CDR2 is YYNGEE. The CDR3 DNA reads as TGTGCCAGCAGCGTGGGGACGGACGGGGGACTCCAAGAGACCCAGTACTTC. Translating gives CASSVGTDGGLQETQYF.

V gene TRBV11-3 combines with J gene TRBJ1-5, with D perhaps TRBD1 (6 bases). The CDR3 loop spans 15 amino acids. The germline V and J ends were trimmed by 5 bases and 0 bases, with 11 bases remaining between them. Germline values: CDR1 SGHNT, CDR2 YENEEA. CDR3 in amino acids: CASSPGQYSNQPQHF. DNA of the CDR3: TGTGCCAGCAGCCCCGGACAGTATAGCAATCAGCCCCAGCATTTT.

This clone was counted only a few times. The rearrangement uses TRBV7-6 and TRBJ1-5, with no clear D. Germline values: CDR1 SGHVS, CDR2 FNYEAQ. CDR3 length: 13 amino acids. V lost 0 bases and J lost 4, with 4 bases in between. CDR3 residues: CASSLAQNQPQHF. DNA for the CDR3: TGTGCCAGCAGCTTAGCGCAGAATCAGCCCCAGCATTTT.

Here the CDR3 reads CAWSKGRGINEKLFF. The CDR3 nucleotides are TGTGCCTGGAGTAAGGGCAGGGGGATTAATGAAAAACTGTTTTTT. This chain uses TRBV30 with TRBJ1-4; 7 nucleotides line up with TRBD1. In germline, CDR1 is GTSNPN, CDR2 SVGIG (reference sequence). The V segment lost 2 bases and the J segment 4 bases; nucleotides outside the gene matches: 7. CDR3 length: 15 amino acids.

The CDR3 coding sequence is TGTGCCAGCAGCCCGAGCTCCTATAATTCACCCCTCCACTTT. Its protein is CASSPSSYNSPLHF. This chain uses TRBV14 with TRBJ1-6; D unresolved. V lost 4 bases, J lost 0 bases, and 4 bases lay in between. Germline V lookup: CDR1 SGHDN, CDR2 FVKESK. The CDR3 consists of 14 residues. The full variable domain, completed using reference TRBV14 and TRBJ1-6, is EAGVTQFPSHSVIEKGQTVTLRCDPISGHDNLYWYRRVMGKEIKFLLHFVKESKQDESGMPNNRFLAERTGGTYSTLKVQPAELEDSGVYFCASSPSSYNSPLHFGNGTRLTVT.

The rearrangement joins TRBV6-5 to TRBJ2-1; no firm D call. Germline-derived CDR1 and CDR2 are MNHEY and SVGAGI. This CDR3 has 13 residues. Trimming removed 5 bases at V and 6 bases at J, with 11 bases between. DNA of the CDR3: TGTGCCAGCAGTATGACAAGTTCCAATGAGCAGTTCTTC. This codes for CASSMTSSNEQFF.

Only one count was recorded for this clone. This sequence joins TRBV27 and TRBJ1-6, with TRBD1 as a possible D gene (6 bases). The germline CDR1 and CDR2 sequences are MNHEY and SMNVEV (reference sequence). V lost 5 bases and J lost 8, with 10 bases in between. This CDR3 is 13 amino acids long. CDR3 protein: CASSPGQYSPLHF. The CDR3 DNA follows: TGTGCCAGCAGTCCTGGACAGTATTCACCCCTCCACTTT.

This chain joins TRBV5-4 and TRBJ2-2; D unclear. The CDR3 contains 14 residues. The germline V and J ends were trimmed by 2 bases and 3 bases, with 8 bases remaining between them. Germline assignment: CDR1 SGHNT and CDR2 YYREEE (reference sequence). This CDR3 is CASSFWAYTGELFF. For the CDR3, the DNA is TGTGCCAGCAGCTTTTGGGCCTACACCGGGGAGCTGTTTTTT.

The V call is TRBV2, the J call TRBJ1-5; possibly TRBD1 for D (6 bases). V lost 6 bases and J lost 10, with 16 bases in between. Germline CDR1 is SNHLY and CDR2 is FYNNEI. The CDR3 covers 13 residues. The CDR3 region has the DNA TGTGCCAGCAGCGGTCCAGGGGTCGGACCCCAGCATTTT. Translated, it gives CASSGPGVGPQHF.

J is TRBJ1-2 and V is TRBV4-3, with 7 bases aligning to TRBD1. The CDR3 totals 15 residues. CDR1 is LGHNA and CDR2 is YSLEER in the germline V gene. J was trimmed by 2 bases and V by 3 bases; bases with no gene match: 6. The CDR3 spells CASSQGDSANYGYTF. Written as DNA, the CDR3 is TGCGCCAGCAGCCAGGGGGACAGCGCGAACTATGGCTACACCTTC.

The chain uses TRBV30 and TRBJ2-6; 7 nucleotides agree with TRBD1. Germline CDR1 GTSNPN, CDR2 SVGIG (reference sequence). CDR3 length: 15 residues. With 4 bases clipped from V and 3 bases from J, the junction kept 6 bases outside the gene matches. The chain's CDR3 is CAWTGQSGGANVLTF. CDR3 nucleotides: TGTGCCTGGACGGGACAGTCTGGTGGGGCCAACGTCCTGACTTTC.